This passage covers 22 T cell receptor beta chains from one sample sequenced in a study of cytomegalovirus exposure and HLA in healthy donors. Some clones are missing from TCRdb's copy, which holds only in-frame ones; the method was immunoSEQ multiplex PCR. This table holds around 300,000 clones, roughly 90% found once. Sequenced: PBMCs. The source is a woman between 18 and 29 years old in good health and CMV-seronegative.

This chain joins TRBV4-3 and TRBJ2-2; TRBD2 might be the D (5 bases). This CDR3 has 16 amino acids. Germline loops: CDR1 LGHNA, CDR2 YSLEER. The germline V and J ends were trimmed by 0 bases and 4 bases, with 12 bases remaining between them. The CDR3 loop reads CASSQDGRWVTGELFF. CDR3 sequence (DNA): TGCGCCAGCAGCCAAGATGGGAGATGGGTCACCGGGGAGCTGTTTTTT.

The chain employs TRBV28 and TRBJ2-7; TRBD1 is a possible D gene (5 bases). This CDR3 is built from 16 residues. V gave up 5 bases and J gave up 7 bases, with 24 bases separating them. Germline V gene sequence: CDR1 MDHEN, CDR2 SYDVKM. This CDR3 is CASSPQGIRLIAEQYF. DNA of the CDR3: TGTGCCAGCAGTCCGCAGGGCATTCGTCTCATTGCTGAGCAGTACTTC.

This clone appeared once. The rearrangement uses TRBV4-3 and TRBJ2-4; 12 nucleotides match TRBD2. V trimming: 0 bases; J trimming: 7 bases; junction bases outside the gene matches: 10. This CDR3 is built from 18 residues. Germline V CDR1 and CDR2: LGHNA, YSLEER. CDR3 amino acids: CASSQDLPTSGSANIQYF. DNA of the CDR3: TGCGCCAGCAGCCAAGACCTACCGACTAGCGGGAGCGCGAACATTCAGTACTTC.

In this sample, this clone turned up once. CDR3 in amino acids: CATSRGGPGTSGSREQYF. The CDR3 region has the DNA TGTGCCACCAGCAGAGGCGGTCCTGGGACTAGCGGGAGTAGGGAGCAGTACTTC. The rearrangement links TRBV15 to TRBJ2-7; 14 positions match TRBD2. With V trimmed by 1 base and J by 7 bases, 12 bases remained unmatched. CDR3 size: 18 residues. The germline CDR1 and CDR2 sequences are LNHNV and YYDKDF (reference sequence). The full variable domain, completed using reference TRBV15 and TRBJ2-7, is DAMVIQNPRYQVTQFGKPVTLSCSQTLNHNVMYWYQQKSSQAPKLLFHYYDKDFNNEADTPDNFQSRRPNTSFCFLDIRSPGLGDTAMYLCATSRGGPGTSGSREQYFGPGTRLTVT.

The chain recombines TRBV27 with TRBJ2-1, with 10 positions matching TRBD2. The CDR3 loop spans 18 amino acids. J lost 12 bases, V lost 8 bases, and 25 bases had no gene match. Germline CDR1 MNHEY, CDR2 SMNVEV (reference sequence). CDR3 DNA: TGTGCCAGCGGCTCGGGACAGTTAGCGGGAGGCCCTATTGTAGCGCAGTTCTTC. Encoded protein: CASGSGQLAGGPIVAQFF.

The V gene is TRBV20-1, the J gene TRBJ2-7, with TRBD2 as a possible D gene (5 bases). The ends were cut back, 3 bases at V and 6 bases at J, with 6 bases in the middle. Germline CDR1 reads DFQATT; CDR2 reads SNEGSKA (reference sequence). The CDR3 length is 10 residues. The CDR3 reads CSAREAEQYF. Here the CDR3 DNA reads TGCAGTGCTAGGGAGGCCGAGCAGTACTTC.

This chain joins TRBV28 and TRBJ1-3; 7 nucleotides line up with TRBD1. Germline V gene lookup returns CDR1 MDHEN and CDR2 SYDVKM. This CDR3 contains 14 residues. With 6 bases clipped from V and 2 bases from J, the junction kept 4 bases outside the gene matches. CDR3: CASREGAPGNTIYF. CDR3 nucleotide sequence: TGTGCCAGCAGGGAGGGGGCCCCTGGAAACACCATATATTTT.

The J gene is TRBJ2-1, the V gene TRBV5-8; the match to TRBD2 covers 12 bases. CDR1 and CDR2 (germline): SGHTS, YDEGEE. Losses at the gene ends were 0 bases for V and 9 bases for J; bases not matched to a gene: 4. The CDR3 spans 15 residues. CDR3 sequence (DNA): TGTGCCAGCAGCTTGGTCCTAGCGGGAGGGACTGAGCAGTTCTTC. Translation: CASSLVLAGGTEQFF.

V is TRBV5-8 and J is TRBJ1-6; 7 bases line up with TRBD1. J was trimmed by 4 bases and V by 2 bases; bases with no gene match: 6. The germline V gene has CDR1 SGHTS and CDR2 YDEGEE. This CDR3 is 16 amino acids long. The CDR3: CASSFQGQSYNSPLHF. The CDR3 region has the DNA TGTGCCAGCAGCTTTCAGGGACAGTCATATAATTCACCCCTCCACTTT.

This clone showed up just a few times. This sequence joins TRBV2 and TRBJ1-2; D gene uncertain. Trimming removed 2 bases from V and 4 bases from J, with 8 bases in between. This CDR3 spans 13 amino acids. Germline CDR1 SNHLY, CDR2 FYNNEI. The CDR3: CASSENTLYGYTF. CDR3 sequence (DNA): TGTGCCAGCAGTGAAAACACCCTCTATGGCTACACCTTC.

V gene TRBV5-5 combines with J gene TRBJ2-7; D is unresolved. Germline lookup yields CDR1 SGHKS and CDR2 YYEKEE (reference sequence). This CDR3 is built from 12 residues. V lost 2 bases to trimming and J lost 6 bases, with 9 bases between them. CDR3 loop: CASSFFPVEQYF. The CDR3 DNA follows: TGTGCCAGCAGCTTTTTTCCGGTCGAGCAGTACTTC.

The chain has TRBV5-1 and TRBJ2-7; D ambiguous. Germline V lookup: CDR1 SGHRS, CDR2 YFSETQ. Trimming left V 1 base short and J 7 bases short, with 12 bases between. This CDR3 has 13 amino acids. The CDR3 loop reads CASSLPPLSEQYF. The CDR3 DNA follows: TGCGCCAGCAGCTTGCCTCCTCTTAGTGAGCAGTACTTC.

The rearrangement links TRBV29-1 to TRBJ2-7, with unresolved D. Per germline, CDR1 SQVTM and CDR2 ANQGSEA. The CDR3 sequence is 14 residues long. Trimming removed 1 base at V and 2 bases at J, with 12 bases between. CDR3 coding DNA: TGCAGCGTTGAAGTGGCAGGTTCAACCTACGAGCAGTACTTC. It yields the protein CSVEVAGSTYEQYF.

About this clone itself: A junction end diverges from the germline sequence, so it may reflect a read error. The chain recombines TRBV7-7 with TRBJ2-1; 12 bases are a match to TRBD2. CDR3 size: 15 residues. Germline V lookup: CDR1 SSHAT, CDR2 FNYEAQ (reference sequence). The CDR3, as DNA: TGTGCTAGCAGCCCCGGACTAGCGGGGCGGGATGAGCAGTTCTTC. This encodes CASSPGLAGRDEQFF.

The chain couples TRBV28 to TRBJ2-2; D is possibly TRBD1 (5 bases). Germline CDR1 and CDR2: MDHEN and SYDVKM. V was cut by 5 bases and J by 2 bases, with 9 bases left in between. This CDR3 spans 14 amino acids. Written as DNA, the CDR3 is TGTGCCAGCAGTGCTGACAGTAACACCGGGGAGCTGTTTTTT. It yields the protein CASSADSNTGELFF.

The chain links TRBV4-1 to TRBJ1-2; TRBD1 matches 8 bases. Germline V gives CDR1 MGHRA, CDR2 YSYEKL. The CDR3 consists of 15 residues. The V gene end was trimmed by 4 bases and the J gene end by 7 bases; junction bases not matched to a gene: 11. The CDR3: CASSRRGQGGVGYTF. The CDR3 nucleotides are TGCGCCAGCAGCCGCCGCGGACAGGGTGGAGTTGGCTACACCTTC.

V is TRBV28 and J is TRBJ1-2; no firm D call. CDR3 length equals 12 residues. Germline V gives CDR1 MDHEN, CDR2 SYDVKM. Trimming shortened V by 5 bases and J by 4 bases, and 8 bases separated the two germline ends. CDR3 sequence: CASSGYIYGYTF. The CDR3 bases are TGTGCCAGCAGTGGTTACATCTATGGCTACACCTTC.

The chain links TRBV5-1 to TRBJ2-1; 7 bases line up with TRBD1. CDR3 length: 15 residues. Germline CDR1 reads SGHRS; CDR2 reads YFSETQ. The V and J ends lost 7 bases and 3 bases, in that order; junction bases with no gene match: 10. The CDR3 region has the DNA TGCGCCAGCGTCCTTATCCCAGGGGGCTACAATGAGCAGTTCTTC. Translation gives CASVLIPGGYNEQFF.

The V gene is TRBV6-5, the J gene TRBJ2-1; TRBD2 matches 7 bases. In germline, CDR1 is MNHEY, CDR2 SVGAGI. V was pared by 2 bases and J by 5 bases, with 0 bases of the junction left unmatched. The CDR3 consists of 13 residues. The DNA of the CDR3 is TGTGCCAGCAGTTACGCGGGAGACAATGAGCAGTTCTTC. Translation: CASSYAGDNEQFF.

V and J are TRBV11-2 and TRBJ2-1; D might be TRBD1 (6 bases). The CDR3 covers 15 residues. Trimming stripped 1 base from V and 5 bases from J, with 12 bases between. Germline CDR1 SGHAT, CDR2 FQNNGV. The chain's CDR3 is CASSLAGTTNNEQFF. In nucleotides, the CDR3 is TGTGCCAGCAGCTTAGCCGGGACAACTAACAATGAGCAGTTCTTC.

The chain couples TRBV7-2 to TRBJ2-1; 9 bases line up with TRBD2. The germline V gene encodes CDR1 SGHTA and CDR2 FQGNSA. After removal of 1 base from V and 6 bases from J, the junction contained 7 bases not matched to a gene. CDR3 length: 16 amino acids. CDR3 loop: CASSLVRLAASNEQFF. The CDR3 DNA reads TGTGCCAGCAGCTTAGTTCGACTAGCGGCAAGCAATGAGCAGTTCTTC.

The J gene is TRBJ2-5, the V gene TRBV4-1; D is unresolved. The germline CDR1 and CDR2 sequences are MGHRA and YSYEKL. The V and J ends lost 0 bases and 3 bases respectively, with 5 bases between them. The CDR3 sequence is 13 residues long. The CDR3 DNA is TGCGCCAGCAGCCAAGACCGCGAAGAGACCCAGTACTTC. Its protein is CASSQDREETQYF.